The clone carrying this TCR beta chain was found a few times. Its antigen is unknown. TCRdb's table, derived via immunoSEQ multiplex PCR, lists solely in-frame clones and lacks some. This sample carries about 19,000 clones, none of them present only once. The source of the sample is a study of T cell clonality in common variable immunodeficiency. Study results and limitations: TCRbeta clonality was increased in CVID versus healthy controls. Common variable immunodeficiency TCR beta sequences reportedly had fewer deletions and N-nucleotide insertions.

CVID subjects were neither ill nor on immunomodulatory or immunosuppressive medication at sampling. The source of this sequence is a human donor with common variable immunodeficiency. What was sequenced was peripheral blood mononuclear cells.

The CDR3 here is CASSLWVGENTGELFF. CDR3 DNA (partial): TGTGCCAGCAGCTTATGGGTCGGGGAAAACACCGGGGAG. This chain joins TRBV7-6 and TRBJ2-2; possibly TRBD2 for D (5 bases). The read gets to within 3 residues of the CDR3 end, and the germline J gene fills in the rest. The length of the CDR3 is 16 residues. Trimming took off 2 bases at V and 2 bases at J, with 12 bases between the two ends. Germline values: CDR1 SGHVS, CDR2 FNYEAQ.